These T cell receptor beta chains were read from a single sample in a study of Graves' ophthalmopathy and Graves' hyperthyroidism. TCRdb independently ran MiXCR on the multiplex PCR reads; one entry per CDR3 protein. This sample carries about 620,000 distinct CDR3 sequences, about a fifth of them seen once, and the ten largest clones take more than 5.5%. The sample consisted of peripheral blood. The receptor source for this set is a woman aged 18-30 years with stable Graves' hyperthyroidism. Some clones in this sample may be carry-over from other donors' samples. The CDR3 runs from the conserved cysteine through the conserved F or W. Fields, in order: clone size, D gene, J gene, V gene, CDR3 DNA, CDR3 protein. The D gene is left open where the match is weak. Only some rows state a clone size, as once, few, many or a class for expanded clones.

many TRBD2 TRBJ2-7 TRBV11-2 TGTGCCAGCAGCTCACTTAGCGGGGTGAGCTCCTACGAGCAGTACTTC CASSSLSGVSSYEQYF
. TRBD1 TRBJ1-1 TRBV7-9 TGTGCCAGCGTCGCAGGGGGCGCAGGCACTGAAGCTTTCTTT CASVAGGAGTEAFF
many . TRBJ2-7 TRBV28 TGTGCCAGCAGTTCGACTAGTATCTACGAGCAGTACTTC CASSSTSIYEQYF
many . TRBJ2-2 TRBV29-1 TGCAGCGTCCAAAACACCGGGGAGCTGTTTTTT CSVQNTGELFF
many . TRBJ1-2 TRBV29-1 TGCAGCGTTTCAGAGGGAAGAGAGGGCTACACCTTC CSVSEGREGYTF
once TRBD1 TRBJ2-7 TRBV12-3/TRBV12-4 TGTGCCAGCAGTTTGACAGGGTCTGGCGAGCAGTACTTC CASSLTGSGEQYF
. . TRBJ1-1 TRBV28 TGTGCCAGCAGTACGCATACCTACACTGAAGCTTTCTTT CASSTHTYTEAFF
few . TRBJ1-3 TRBV6-1 TGTGCCAGCATCGTCTCTGGAAACACCATATATTTT CASIVSGNTIYF
. . TRBJ2-2 TRBV5-1 TGCGCCAGCAGCTTGGCACGCACCGCGAACACCGGGGAGCTGTTTTTT CASSLARTANTGELFF
many TRBD1 TRBJ2-7 TRBV20-1 TGCAGTGCTCGCAGGGGGCCCGTGACCTACGAGCAGTACTTC CSARRGPVTYEQYF
many . TRBJ1-3 TRBV2 TGTGCCAGCAGTGAGACTGGCAGCGGAAACACCATATATTTT CASSETGSGNTIYF
. TRBD2 TRBJ2-7 TRBV27 TGTGCCAGCAGTCCCCTCCCGACTAGCGGGGGGGCGCGCGAGCAGTACTTC CASSPLPTSGGAREQYF
once TRBD1 TRBJ1-6 TRBV11-2 TGTGCCAGCGCCAAAGGACAGGGTTATAATTCACCCCTCCACTTT CASAKGQGYNSPLHF
many TRBD1 TRBJ1-2 TRBV11-2 TGTGCCAGCAGCTTATTATCCGGGACAGGGATTAGCTATGGCTACACCTTC CASSLLSGTGISYGYTF
. . TRBJ1-1 TRBV7-8 TGTGCCAGCAGCAGAGCAGGCTTTGGGAACACTGAAGCTTTCTTT CASSRAGFGNTEAFF
. TRBD2 TRBJ2-7 TRBV20-1 TGCAGTGCTAGAGTCCTGCGGGGAGGGACTAGCGTTGCCTACGAGCAGTACTTC CSARVLRGGTSVAYEQYF
many . TRBJ2-5 TRBV12-3/TRBV12-4 TGTGCCAGCAGTTTCGGGGAACAAGAGACCCAGTACTTC CASSFGEQETQYF
many TRBD1 TRBJ1-5 TRBV6-1 TGTGCCAGCACTGACAGGGTAGGTCAGCCCCAGCATTTT CASTDRVGQPQHF
many TRBD1 TRBJ1-6 TRBV12-3/TRBV12-4 TGTGCCAGCACTCTCCCGGGACAGGGGCATAATTCACCCCTCCACTTT CASTLPGQGHNSPLHF
few . TRBJ2-4 TRBV6-1 TGTGCCAGCAGTGGTCTGAGACTAGCCAAAAACATTCAGTACTTC CASSGLRLAKNIQYF
many . TRBJ2-7 TRBV6-1 TGTGCCAGTACGGACAGTTCTTACTACGAGCAGTACTTC CASTDSSYYEQYF
once . TRBJ1-2 TRBV3-1 TGTGCCAGCAGCCCTTTTCAGGCGACCAACTATGGCTACACCTTC CASSPFQATNYGYTF
many TRBD2 TRBJ2-5 TRBV2 TGTGCCAGCAGCCCCCTTTCGGGACTAGCGGGGGGGAAACAAGAGACCCAGTACTTC CASSPLSGLAGGKQETQYF
once . TRBJ2-2 TRBV11-2 TGTGCCAGCAGCTTATTCCGGTTGAACACCGGGGAGCTGTTTTTT CASSLFRLNTGELFF
many TRBD1 TRBJ1-1 TRBV2 TGTGCCAGCAGTGAAACCGGACAGGCATCAGTACGGGAAGCTTTCTTT CASSETGQASVREAFF
many . TRBJ2-5 TRBV7-2 TGTGCCAGCTCCCGGCCGATAGAGACCCAGTACTTC CASSRPIETQYF
many TRBD1 TRBJ1-6 TRBV18 TGTGCCAGCTCAGGGGACAGGAGCTCCTATAATTCACCCCTCCACTTT CASSGDRSSYNSPLHF
many . TRBJ2-7 TRBV6-4 TGTGCCAGCAGGACGGACAGCATAACGTATAGCTCCTACGAGCAGTACTTC CASRTDSITYSSYEQYF
many TRBD1 TRBJ1-2 TRBV15 TGTGCCACCAGCAGAGATCGGGCGGGACAGGGTGATGGCTACACCTTC CATSRDRAGQGDGYTF
many . TRBJ2-5 TRBV6-5 TGTGCCAGCAGTTACTTGTCAAAGCACCAAGAGACCCAGTACTTC CASSYLSKHQETQYF
many . TRBJ2-7 TRBV9 TGTGCCAGCAGCGTAGCACCGGGTACGAGCTCCTACGAGCAGTACTTC CASSVAPGTSSYEQYF
few TRBD1 TRBJ2-5 TRBV5-1 TGCGCCAGCAGCTTGGAGGGTCACAGGGGGCAAGAGACCCAGTACTTC CASSLEGHRGQETQYF
many . TRBJ2-2 TRBV28 TGTGCCAGCCTTAGGCCAGGGACCGGGGAGCTGTTTTTT CASLRPGTGELFF
many . TRBJ2-7 TRBV20-1 TGCAGTGCTAGAGAGGCGGGACCCTACGAGCAGTACTTC CSAREAGPYEQYF
once . TRBJ1-2 TRBV12-3/TRBV12-4 TGTGCCAGCACTGCCAGTGGAGGATTTTATGGCTACACCTTC CASTASGGFYGYTF
many . TRBJ1-1 TRBV6-1 TGTGCCAGCAGTATCCACAGGGAGAACACTGAAGCTTTCTTT CASSIHRENTEAFF
. TRBD2 TRBJ2-7 TRBV28 TGTGCCAGCAGTCCCTCGGGGGGGCGAACCTACGAGCAGTACTTC CASSPSGGRTYEQYF
few . TRBJ2-2 TRBV28 TGTGCCAGCACCTTAGGGGGGTCCAACACCGGGGAGCTGTTTTTT CASTLGGSNTGELFF
many . TRBJ1-1 TRBV9 TGTGCCAGCAGCGTAGGGACTACCTCGGGGAACACTGAAGCTTTCTTT CASSVGTTSGNTEAFF
many . TRBJ1-2 TRBV25-1 TGTGCCAGCAGTGATCCAGGCTATGGCTACACCTTC CASSDPGYGYTF
many TRBD1 TRBJ1-6 TRBV5-1 TGCGCCAGCAGCTCGGTTGACAGGGCGGATTCACCCCTCCACTTT CASSSVDRADSPLHF
. . TRBJ1-1 TRBV2 TGTGCCAGTAGGCCTTTAGGCACTGAAGCTTTCTTT CASRPLGTEAFF
once . TRBJ2-7 TRBV12-3/TRBV12-4 TGTGCCAGCAGTTTAGAAGGGACCCTCGGGAACCAGCAGTACTTC CASSLEGTLGNQQYF
many . TRBJ1-1 TRBV9 TGTGCCAGCAGCGAGGACGTTAGGGGCACTGAAGCTTTCTTT CASSEDVRGTEAFF
many TRBD1 TRBJ1-1 TRBV12-3/TRBV12-4 TGTGCCAGCAGTTTACCGCGGGACAGCCCTCGAGCTTTCTTT CASSLPRDSPRAFF